The rows below give T cell receptor beta chains drawn from one sample of a study of T cell changes during pregnancy in multiple sclerosis. Method: immunoSEQ multiplex PCR; TCRdb's copy keeps in-frame clones and lacks some. In the table there are 75,000 to 90,000 clones, about 89% of which are singletons. The sample in question was PBMCs, obtained in the first trimester of pregnancy. The source of these receptors is a female donor in good health, serving as a control in a pregnancy study. Some clones in this sample may be carry-over from other donors' samples. Each CDR3 is given with its conserved first and last residue. Each record gives: J gene, D gene, V gene, CDR3 DNA, CDR3 protein. D genes are given only for firm matches.

TRBJ2-1 - TRBV19 TGTGCCAGTAGTATCTCGTCGGGAGTCTACAATGAGCAGTTCTTC CASSISSGVYNEQFF
TRBJ2-7 - TRBV11-1 TGTGCCAGCAGCTTAGGAGGGCTGCAGACCTACGAGCAGTACTTC CASSLGGLQTYEQYF
TRBJ2-1 - TRBV19 TGTGCCAGTAGTAGCACGCCGGGACAAGCCTACAATGAGCAGTTCTTC CASSSTPGQAYNEQFF
TRBJ2-3 TRBD2 TRBV5-1 TGCGCCAGCAGCTTTACCGGGACTAGGGATATGCAGTATTTT CASSFTGTRDMQYF
TRBJ1-6 - TRBV28 TGTGCCAGCAGTTTACTAGGAGGCTCACCCCTCCACTTT CASSLLGGSPLHF
TRBJ2-5 - TRBV5-1 TGCGCCAGCAGCCCACGGACAGGGAGGGGAGAGACCCAGTACTTC CASSPRTGRGETQYF
TRBJ2-7 TRBD1 TRBV2 TGTGCCAGCAGTGAATCGGAGACAGGGGCCTACGAGCAGTACTTC CASSESETGAYEQYF
TRBJ2-5 - TRBV21-1 TGTGCCAGCAGCAAAGTGGCTCATTCGACAGGGGGCGCAAAAAGGAGGGAGACCCAGTACTTC CASSKVAHSTGGAKRRETQYF
TRBJ1-1 - TRBV5-8 TGTGCCAGCAGCTGGCGGAGTGGGGGAGGGACTGAAGCTTTCTTT CASSWRSGGGTEAFF
TRBJ2-5 TRBD2 TRBV5-4 TGTGCCAGCAGCCCTCGGGGGGAAGCTTCGACCCAGTACTTC CASSPRGEASTQYF
TRBJ1-1 - TRBV7-2 TGTGCCAGCAGCTTAGTAGAGGGCACTGAAGCTTTCTTT CASSLVEGTEAFF
TRBJ2-4 - TRBV7-8 TGTGCCAGCAGCCTGAGGGGGACCGTAGCCAAAAACATTCAGTACTTC CASSLRGTVAKNIQYF
TRBJ2-5 - TRBV5-5 TGTGCCAGCTCGCCGCTACAGGTTGGGGAGACCCAGTACTTC CASSPLQVGETQYF
TRBJ2-1 - TRBV19 TGTGCCAGTAGCCCCCGAGCCGTAGGGGGTGTCACCTACAATGAGCAGTTCTTC CASSPRAVGGVTYNEQFF